The 21 T cell receptor beta chains below all came from one sample that was sequenced in a study of T cell responses to AZD1222 COVID-19 vaccine. Profiled with immunoSEQ multiplex PCR; TCRdb holds only in-frame clones, not every one. The table includes roughly 150,000 clones, 75% to 90% detected once. This material consisted of peripheral blood, taken on day 0 of AZD1222 vaccination. These receptors were obtained from an adult in good health.

This clone was detected only once. The rearrangement links TRBV6-2 or TRBV6-3 to TRBJ1-1; 7 bases agree with TRBD1. V was pared by 2 bases and J by 0 bases, with 9 bases of the junction left unmatched. The germline V gene encodes CDR1 MNHEY and CDR2 SVGEGT. This CDR3 contains 17 residues. The CDR3 region is CASSYPDLDRMNTEAFF. DNA for the CDR3: TGTGCCAGCAGTTACCCCGATTTGGACAGGATGAACACTGAAGCTTTCTTT.

The chain recombines TRBV27 with TRBJ1-2; the D is unclear. Trimming cost V 2 bases and J 8 bases, with 12 bases left between them. This CDR3 is 13 amino acids long. Germline CDR1 is MNHEY and CDR2 is SMNVEV (reference sequence). Here the CDR3 reads CASSLPGYRGYTF. Here the CDR3 DNA reads TGTGCCAGCAGTTTACCCGGGTATAGGGGCTACACCTTC.

The V and J genes are TRBV27 and TRBJ2-3; possible D gene TRBD2, 6 bases. The CDR3 loop spans 15 amino acids. Per germline, CDR1 MNHEY and CDR2 SMNVEV (reference sequence). V shed 1 base and J shed 1 base, with 9 bases lying between them. The chain's CDR3 is CASSLLGLRTDTQYF. DNA for the CDR3: TGTGCCAGCAGTTTATTGGGACTCCGCACAGATACGCAGTATTTT.

The chain combines TRBV5-6 with TRBJ1-5; TRBD1 matches 11 bases. Germline CDR1 is SGHDT and CDR2 is YYEEEE. This CDR3 is 15 amino acids long. The V segment lost 4 bases and the J segment 7 bases; nucleotides outside the gene matches: 7. The CDR3: CASSVRDRGFQPQHF. The CDR3, as DNA: TGTGCCAGCAGCGTACGGGACAGGGGGTTCCAGCCCCAGCATTTT. The full variable domain, completed using reference TRBV5-6 and TRBJ1-5, is DAGVTQSPTHLIKTRGQQVTLRCSPKSGHDTVSWYQQALGQGPQFIFQYYEEEERQRGNFPDRFSGHQFPNYSSELNVNALLLGDSALYLCASSVRDRGFQPQHFGDGTRLSIL.

This chain links TRBV28 with TRBJ1-2; no definite D call. The CDR3 is 12 residues long. The germline gives CDR1 MDHEN, CDR2 SYDVKM. V lost 6 bases to trimming and J lost 7 bases, with 12 bases between them. The CDR3 loop reads CASRLPLGGYTF. CDR3 in DNA: TGTGCCAGCAGGCTGCCTCTGGGTGGCTACACCTTC.

The rearrangement uses TRBV28 and TRBJ1-2, with unresolved D. The CDR3 is 15 amino acids. V lost 2 bases and J 4 bases, leaving 14 bases between the germline ends. Germline V CDR1 and CDR2: MDHEN, SYDVKM. This CDR3 is CASSLSSPGLYGYTF. CDR3 nucleotides: TGTGCCAGCAGTTTAAGTTCCCCGGGCCTCTATGGCTACACCTTC.

The chain employs TRBV14 and TRBJ2-2; TRBD2 agrees at 9 bases. The CDR3 runs 19 residues. Germline CDR1 reads SGHDN; CDR2 reads FVKESK. V gave up 0 bases and J gave up 6 bases; unmatched junction bases: 14. This chain's CDR3 is CASSQEVEGLAGLAGELFF. CDR3 DNA: TGTGCCAGCAGCCAAGAAGTTGAAGGGCTAGCGGGATTGGCCGGGGAGCTGTTTTTT.

The chain links TRBV7-8 to TRBJ1-2; a possible D gene is TRBD1 (5 bases). CDR1 SGHVS and CDR2 FQNEAQ come from the germline V gene. V dropped 4 bases and J dropped 4 bases, with 13 bases sitting between them. The CDR3 is 14 amino acids. The CDR3 nucleotides are TGTGCCAGCAGCTCCCAGTTGAGGGGCTATGGCTACACCTTC. The encoded protein is CASSSQLRGYGYTF.

The chain carries TRBV24-1 and TRBJ1-2, with D possibly TRBD1 on 5 matching bases. Germline lookup yields CDR1 KGHDR and CDR2 SFDVKD. Trimming cost V 4 bases and J 5 bases, with 13 bases left between them. The CDR3 is made up of 14 amino acids. The CDR3 nucleotides read TGTGCCACCAGTGACTCGGGACTGGGGTATGGCTACACCTTC. It encodes CATSDSGLGYGYTF.

The genes are TRBV24-1 and TRBJ2-1; 8 bases are shared with TRBD1. Germline V gene lookup returns CDR1 KGHDR and CDR2 SFDVKD. J was trimmed by 5 bases and V by 7 bases; bases with no gene match: 3. This CDR3 contains 13 residues. CDR3 bases: TGTGCCACCAGGGGACAGGCAGACAATGAGCAGTTCTTC. Encoded protein: CATRGQADNEQFF.

The V call is TRBV3-1 (or the pseudogene TRBV3-2), the J call TRBJ1-6; D unresolved. This CDR3 comprises 14 residues. Germline V gene lookup returns CDR1 LGHDT and CDR2 YNNKEL (reference sequence). The V gene lost 1 base and the J gene lost 4 bases, with 5 bases spanning the gap. CDR3 sequence reads: CASSQGTYNSPLHF. The CDR3 bases are TGTGCCAGCAGCCAAGGGACTTATAATTCACCCCTCCACTTT.

V is TRBV5-4 and J is TRBJ1-1; D uncertain. CDR1 and CDR2 from the germline V gene are SGHNT and YYREEE (reference sequence). The CDR3 runs to 12 residues. Trimming stripped 4 bases from V and 2 bases from J, with 6 bases between. CDR3 in amino acids: CASSGSNTEAFF. CDR3 bases: TGTGCCAGCAGCGGGTCCAACACTGAAGCTTTCTTT. Combining the CDR3 with reference TRBV5-4 and TRBJ1-1 gives the whole variable domain ETGVTQSPTHLIKTRGQQVTLRCSSQSGHNTVSWYQQALGQGPQFIFQYYREEENGRGNFPPRFSGLQFPNYSSELNVNALELDDSALYLCASSGSNTEAFFGQGTRLTVV.

The chain is built from TRBV7-9 and TRBJ1-2, with TRBD1 matching over 7 bases. The CDR3 extends over 12 amino acids. Germline V gene lookup returns CDR1 SEHNR and CDR2 FQNEAQ (reference sequence). Losses at the gene ends were 5 bases for V and 8 bases for J; bases not matched to a gene: 5. This CDR3 reads CASSRQGWGYTF. In nucleotides, the CDR3 is TGTGCCAGCAGCCGACAGGGTTGGGGCTACACCTTC. The whole variable domain, filled in from reference TRBV7-9 and TRBJ1-2, reads DTGVSQNPRHKITKRGQNVTFRCDPISEHNRLYWYRQTLGQGPEFLTYFQNEAQLEKSRLLSDRFSAERPKGSFSTLEIQRTEQGDSAMYLCASSRQGWGYTFGSGTRLTVV.

This chain uses TRBV9 with TRBJ1-5; a weak D match, TRBD1 (6 bases). CDR3 size: 14 residues. Trimming took off 4 bases at V and 1 base at J, with 9 bases between the two ends. The germline CDR1 and CDR2 sequences are SGDLS and YYNGEE. CDR3 residues: CASSRGGSNQPQHF. The DNA of the CDR3 is TGTGCCAGCAGCAGAGGGGGGAGCAATCAGCCCCAGCATTTT.

The chain is built from TRBV10-2 and TRBJ2-1; D possibly corresponds to TRBD2 (7 bases). Trimming left V 4 bases short and J 0 bases short, with 16 bases between. The CDR3 consists of 17 residues. The germline CDR1 and CDR2 sequences are WSHSY and SAAADI. The CDR3 nucleotides read TGCGCCAGCAGTGTGGTTGGGGGGGCCTCCTCCTACAATGAGCAGTTCTTC. It codes for CASSVVGGASSYNEQFF.

This chain connects TRBV15 to TRBJ2-1, with no clear D. Germline lookup yields CDR1 LNHNV and CDR2 YYDKDF (reference sequence). V was trimmed by 0 bases and J by 9 bases, leaving 12 bases between them. This CDR3 is built from 14 residues. For the CDR3, the DNA is TGTGCCACCAGCAGAGATCTCCCAGAAATTGAGCAGTTCTTC. It specifies CATSRDLPEIEQFF.

This chain connects TRBV25-1 to TRBJ1-2, with D possibly being TRBD1 (5 bases). Per germline, CDR1 MGHDK and CDR2 SYGVNS. The CDR3 is made up of 14 amino acids. Trimming took 3 bases from V and 7 from J, leaving 15 bases between them. The CDR3 DNA is TGTGCCAGCAGTGAGGGAGGGACCCGAGTTGGCTACACCTTC. Translating it yields CASSEGGTRVGYTF.

The chain has TRBV28 and TRBJ1-1; the D gene is possibly TRBD1 (5 bases). In germline, CDR1 is MDHEN, CDR2 SYDVKM. This CDR3 region has 15 residues. Trimming left V 5 bases short and J 0 bases short, with 13 bases between. The CDR3 nucleotides are TGTGCCAGCAGTCTCGGGCCAGGGATGAACACTGAAGCTTTCTTT. Translating gives CASSLGPGMNTEAFF.

The table lists this clone with a few counts. The chain joins TRBV30 to TRBJ2-7; TRBD1 is a possible D gene (6 bases). Germline loops: CDR1 GTSNPN, CDR2 SVGIG (reference sequence). V was clipped by 0 bases and J by 4 bases, with 10 bases between them. The CDR3 contains 13 residues. The chain's CDR3 is CAWSVNTGYEQYF. For the CDR3, the DNA is TGTGCCTGGAGTGTAAACACAGGGTACGAGCAGTACTTC.

The chain recombines TRBV12-3 or TRBV12-4 with TRBJ2-1; D is unresolved. Trimming shortened V by 2 bases and J by 7 bases, and 3 bases separated the two germline ends. CDR3 length: 11 amino acids. For the CDR3, the DNA is TGTGCCAGCAGTTTAAAGAATGAGCAGTTCTTC. This codes for CASSLKNEQFF.

This sequence joins TRBV11-2 and TRBJ2-7, with D uncertain. This CDR3 has 14 residues. Trimming cost V 6 bases and J 6 bases, with 18 bases left between them. Germline CDR1 reads SGHAT; CDR2 reads FQNNGV. The CDR3 reads CASSSSTSSAEQYF. CDR3 DNA: TGTGCCAGCAGTAGTAGCACATCCTCGGCCGAGCAGTACTTC.